The source of this T cell receptor (beta chain) is a study of human T cells and chemical hapten exposure. General observations from the study: Significantly more large CDR3 similarity clusters were formed by expanded TCRs than by controls. Unchanged with DPC sensitization were TCRs above 1 in 1000 frequency.

The ends lost 6 bases at V and 0 bases at J; junction bases unmatched: 3. Germline V gives CDR1 DFQATT, CDR2 SNEGSKA (reference sequence). This CDR3 contains 14 residues. This clonotype showed up just a few times. Its antigen is as yet unknown. Regarding time point: pre-sensitization, week 0. Indicated treatment: therapeutic diphenylcyclopropenone sensitization with weekly scalp DPC. Prior to each patch test being applied, blood was drawn. TCRdb re-derived calls from the RACE reads in MiXCR, one entry per CDR3 protein. The table records about 120,000 distinct CDR3 sequences, approximately 13% of them present only once.

The receptor was derived from a young woman with alopecia areata. Some clones in this sample may be carry-over from other donors' samples. The chain uses TRBV20-1 and TRBJ1-3; TRBD1 agrees at 9 bases. The sequencing used whole blood, collected in connection with sensitization to the hapten diphenylcyclopropenone (DPC). The CDR3 coding sequence is TGCAGTGCCTGGGACAGGGTCTCTGGAAACACCATATATTTT. Residues: CSAWDRVSGNTIYF.